Detailed here is one TCR beta chain. Original analysis: Cell counts per sample came from amplifying reference gene primers. The assay was immunoSEQ multiplex PCR, and TCRdb's table has in-frame clones only and misses some. V and J calls plus clone size are reproduced from that table; the DNA served to infer D and trimming. The sample includes some 140,000 clones, around nine tenths of them seen just once. This CDR3 region has 13 residues. Trimming took 5 bases from V and 9 from J, leaving 15 bases between them. Germline V lookup: CDR1 SGDLS, CDR2 YYNGEE. The data derive from a study of blood T cell repertoires in COVID-19. Study information: Samples came from the United States, Italy and Spain, spanning acute and convalescent COVID-19. The cDNA or gDNA used as material had been derived from T cells, B-cell-depleted T cells, or PBMCs.

The specimen was peripheral blood. The chain joins TRBV9 to TRBJ2-1; a weak D match, TRBD1 (6 bases). The clonotype comes from a man aged 50-59 years with active or convalescent COVID-19. The CDR3 here is CASSAKQGGEQFF. The CDR3 DNA reads TGTGCCAGCAGTGCAAAACAGGGTGGTGAGCAGTTCTTC. The full variable domain, completed using reference TRBV9 and TRBJ2-1, is DSGVTQTPKHLITATGQRVTLRCSPRSGDLSVYWYQQSLDQGLQFLIQYYNGEERAKGNILERFSAQQFPDLHSELNLSSLELGDSALYFCASSAKQGGEQFFGPGTRLTVL.